Listed below are T cell receptor beta chains from one sample, sequenced in a study of blood T cells in healthy people across ages. MiXCR was run by TCRdb on the 5' RACE reads, yielding one entry per CDR3 protein. The sample includes some 1.4 million distinct CDR3 sequences, around 42% of them seen just once. The specimen sequenced was blood. The source of these receptors is a woman under 30 in good health. Both conserved end residues are part of each CDR3. Fields, in order: CDR3 length, clone size, V gene, D gene, J gene, CDR3 DNA, CDR3 protein. A D gene is named only where the DNA matches it firmly. A clone size is listed for some rows: how often the clone was seen (once, few, many), or a class if it is expanded.

length: 12; size: NA; V: TRBV9; D: NA; J: TRBJ2-2; DNA: TGTGCCAGCAGCCACACGGACCGGGAGCTGTTTTTT; CDR3: CASSHTDRELFF
length: 19; size: NA; V: TRBV9; D: TRBD2; J: TRBJ2-3; DNA: TGTGCCAGCAGCGTAGGGTCCAGCGGGGGGGCCAATCTAGGGGATACGCAGTATTTT; CDR3: CASSVGSSGGANLGDTQYF
length: 15; size: NA; V: TRBV15; D: NA; J: TRBJ1-4; DNA: TGTGCCACCAGCAGAATTCACGGAACAAGTGAAAAACTGTTTTTT; CDR3: CATSRIHGTSEKLFF
length: 15; size: NA; V: TRBV3-1; D: NA; J: TRBJ2-7; DNA: TGTGCCAGCAGCCAAAACACAGGGAAACCCTACGAGCAGTACTTC; CDR3: CASSQNTGKPYEQYF
length: 15; size: few; V: TRBV12-3/TRBV12-4; D: NA; J: TRBJ1-2; DNA: TGTGCCAGCAGTTTGACAGCACGAACCTCCGATCCGTACACCTTC; CDR3: CASSLTARTSDPYTF
length: 14; size: few; V: TRBV6-2/TRBV6-3; D: NA; J: TRBJ2-7; DNA: TGTGCCACCAACCTACGGCGGCTACCCGGCGAGCAGTACTTC; CDR3: CATNLRRLPGEQYF
length: 16; size: few; V: TRBV28; D: TRBD1; J: TRBJ2-2; DNA: TGTGCCAGCAGTCCACTGGGGACAGGCGGGACCGGGGAGCTGTTTTTT; CDR3: CASSPLGTGGTGELFF
length: 12; size: few; V: TRBV12-3/TRBV12-4; D: NA; J: TRBJ1-2; DNA: TGTGCCAGCAGTAAGACAGGCAATGGCTACACCTTC; CDR3: CASSKTGNGYTF
length: 16; size: NA; V: TRBV21-1; D: NA; J: TRBJ2-3; DNA: TGTGCCAGCAGCAGAACCGGGCCTGATCAATTAGATACGCAGTATTTT; CDR3: CASSRTGPDQLDTQYF
length: 16; size: NA; V: TRBV7-8; D: NA; J: TRBJ2-1; DNA: TGTGCCAGCAGCCCCAGAGCCGGGACGGACACCGACGAGCAGTTCTTC; CDR3: CASSPRAGTDTDEQFF
length: 14; size: few; V: TRBV6-5; D: NA; J: TRBJ2-7; DNA: TGTGCCAGCAGTTACTCTGCGGGATTATACGAGCAGTACTTC; CDR3: CASSYSAGLYEQYF
length: 16; size: NA; V: TRBV20-1; D: NA; J: TRBJ2-5; DNA: TGCAGTGCATCTACGGGACTCGATACAACCCCAGAGACCCAGTACTTC; CDR3: CSASTGLDTTPETQYF
length: 15; size: few; V: TRBV7-9; D: TRBD1; J: TRBJ1-2; DNA: TGTGCCAGCAGCCAAACCGACAGGGCTAACTATGGCTACACCTTC; CDR3: CASSQTDRANYGYTF
length: 17; size: NA; V: TRBV21-1; D: NA; J: TRBJ1-2; DNA: TGTGCCAGCAGCACCGGGACGATGGAGGATAGTTGCTATGGCTACACCTTC; CDR3: CASSTGTMEDSCYGYTF
length: 16; size: few; V: TRBV27; D: TRBD2; J: TRBJ2-3; DNA: TGTGCCAGCTTTCTAGCGGGGGGAAATAGCACAGATACGCAGTATTTT; CDR3: CASFLAGGNSTDTQYF
length: 14; size: once; V: TRBV27; D: NA; J: TRBJ1-1; DNA: TGTGCCAGCAGAAAGGAGGGCAGGGAGGCTGAAGCTTTCTTT; CDR3: CASRKEGREAEAFF
length: 18; size: NA; V: TRBV28; D: TRBD1; J: TRBJ2-5; DNA: TGTGCCAGCAGCTACCCAAAACTAGACAGGGAAGATCAAGAGACCCAGTACTTC; CDR3: CASSYPKLDREDQETQYF
length: 14; size: once; V: TRBV28; D: NA; J: TRBJ1-2; DNA: TGTGCCAGCAAGGCGGGGGGCGCTACTGGTGGCTACACCTTC; CDR3: CASKAGGATGGYTF
length: 16; size: NA; V: TRBV3-1; D: TRBD1; J: TRBJ2-3; DNA: TGTGCCAGCACCTCTCCGGGACAGGGTGATTCAGATACGCAGTATTTT; CDR3: CASTSPGQGDSDTQYF
length: 14; size: NA; V: TRBV9; D: NA; J: TRBJ2-3; DNA: TGTGCCAGCAGCTCCACGGGCAGGAAAGATACGCAGTATTTT; CDR3: CASSSTGRKDTQYF
length: 15; size: few; V: TRBV27; D: TRBD2; J: TRBJ2-1; DNA: TGTGCCAGCAGTTTTGGACTAGCGGGCATCAATGAGCAGTTCTTC; CDR3: CASSFGLAGINEQFF
length: 13; size: NA; V: TRBV12-3/TRBV12-4; D: TRBD1; J: TRBJ2-7; DNA: TGTGCCAGCAGCCCAGGGGGCGCGGGGGAGCAGTACTTC; CDR3: CASSPGGAGEQYF
length: 16; size: NA; V: TRBV20-1; D: TRBD1; J: TRBJ1-1; DNA: TGCAGTGCTAGCACTGGACAGGGGGCTGTAATGTATGAAGCTTTCTTT; CDR3: CSASTGQGAVMYEAFF
length: 14; size: NA; V: TRBV18; D: TRBD2; J: TRBJ2-1; DNA: TGTGCCACCACGGGGACTAGCGAGAACAATGAGCAGTTCTTC; CDR3: CATTGTSENNEQFF
length: 16; size: NA; V: TRBV2; D: TRBD2; J: TRBJ2-7; DNA: TGTGCCAGCAGTGGGCCCCCGGGACTAGTCTACAATGAGCAGTACTTC; CDR3: CASSGPPGLVYNEQYF
length: 14; size: NA; V: TRBV20-1; D: TRBD1; J: TRBJ2-3; DNA: TGCAGGGTCGCCGGCGGCAGGGGGCTGGATACGCAGTATTTT; CDR3: CRVAGGRGLDTQYF
length: 13; size: NA; V: TRBV20-1; D: TRBD1; J: TRBJ2-7; DNA: TGCGGTGCCCCCGGACAGGGCACTTACGAGCAGTACTTC; CDR3: CGAPGQGTYEQYF
length: 16; size: NA; V: TRBV7-9; D: NA; J: TRBJ2-1; DNA: TGTGCCAGCAGCTTAGCGGAACTAGGTGGCCCCAATGAGCAGTTCTTC; CDR3: CASSLAELGGPNEQFF
length: 13; size: NA; V: TRBV6-9; D: TRBD2; J: TRBJ2-7; DNA: TGTGCCAGCCAGGGTAGCGGGGTGTACGAGCAGTACTTC; CDR3: CASQGSGVYEQYF
length: 16; size: few; V: TRBV6-1; D: TRBD2; J: TRBJ2-1; DNA: TGTGCCAGCAGGAACCCGGGACTAGCCGTCTACAATGAGCAGTTCTTC; CDR3: CASRNPGLAVYNEQFF
length: 13; size: few; V: TRBV27; D: NA; J: TRBJ1-2; DNA: TGTGCCAGCAGTTTATCCGGCGTAGTTGGCTACACCTTC; CDR3: CASSLSGVVGYTF
length: 16; size: NA; V: TRBV28; D: NA; J: TRBJ1-5; DNA: TGTGCTAGCAGTCGGGGCGCGGGAAATGGCAATCAGCCCCAGCATTTT; CDR3: CASSRGAGNGNQPQHF
length: 14; size: NA; V: TRBV4-1; D: NA; J: TRBJ2-7; DNA: TGCGCCAGCAGCCTCTACACGGAATCCTACGAGCAGTACTTC; CDR3: CASSLYTESYEQYF
length: 16; size: few; V: TRBV3-1; D: NA; J: TRBJ2-3; DNA: TGTGCCAGCAGCCAAGATAGGGGTTGGGCGCCAGATACGCAGTATTTT; CDR3: CASSQDRGWAPDTQYF
length: 15; size: once; V: TRBV10-3; D: TRBD2; J: TRBJ2-5; DNA: TGTGCCATCCGTGAGTCGGCTAGCGGTAGGGAGACCCAGTACTTC; CDR3: CAIRESASGRETQYF
length: 14; size: NA; V: TRBV20-1; D: NA; J: TRBJ2-3; DNA: TGCAGTGCTAGCGCGGACCCCCTTAGGGATACGCAGTATTTT; CDR3: CSASADPLRDTQYF
length: 18; size: NA; V: TRBV7-3; D: NA; J: TRBJ2-3; DNA: TGTGCCAGCAGCTTAACAGGTGGTGAGGGCCCGGGCAGGGATACGCAGTATTTT; CDR3: CASSLTGGEGPGRDTQYF
length: 16; size: few; V: TRBV4-1; D: NA; J: TRBJ1-1; DNA: TGCGCCAGCAGCCCAGTTTCCGTCGTGGGCAACACTGAAGCTTTCTTT; CDR3: CASSPVSVVGNTEAFF
length: 14; size: few; V: TRBV7-2; D: NA; J: TRBJ1-2; DNA: TGTGCCAGCGGGAAGGGACGGCAGGTCGTGGGCTACACCTTC; CDR3: CASGKGRQVVGYTF
length: 20; size: NA; V: TRBV3-1; D: NA; J: TRBJ1-4; DNA: TGTGCCAGCAGCCAAGAAGGGGCCAGCCCCGACAAGATACCTAATGAAAAACTGTTTTTT; CDR3: CASSQEGASPDKIPNEKLFF
length: 12; size: few; V: TRBV30; D: NA; J: TRBJ2-3; DNA: TGTGCCTGGAGTTTGGGCGGAGATACGCAGTATTTT; CDR3: CAWSLGGDTQYF
length: 15; size: NA; V: TRBV20-1; D: TRBD2; J: TRBJ2-1; DNA: TGCAGTGCTAGAGCGTTACTCGGGGGGGGCAATGAGCAGTTCTTC; CDR3: CSARALLGGGNEQFF
length: 13; size: NA; V: TRBV28; D: NA; J: TRBJ1-1; DNA: TGTGCCAGCAGTATTAGAGGAACAGGTGAAGCTTTCTTT; CDR3: CASSIRGTGEAFF
length: 14; size: NA; V: TRBV7-9; D: NA; J: TRBJ2-2; DNA: TGTGCCAGCAGTGGGAACGGTAACACCGGGGAGCTGTTTTTT; CDR3: CASSGNGNTGELFF
length: 13; size: NA; V: TRBV30; D: TRBD1; J: TRBJ2-1; DNA: TGTGCCTGGACAGGGGGCTCCTACAATGAGCAGTTCTTC; CDR3: CAWTGGSYNEQFF
length: 16; size: NA; V: TRBV20-1; D: TRBD2; J: TRBJ2-1; DNA: TGCAGTGCTTTTGGACTAGCGGGAGGAACCTACAATGAGCAGTTCTTC; CDR3: CSAFGLAGGTYNEQFF